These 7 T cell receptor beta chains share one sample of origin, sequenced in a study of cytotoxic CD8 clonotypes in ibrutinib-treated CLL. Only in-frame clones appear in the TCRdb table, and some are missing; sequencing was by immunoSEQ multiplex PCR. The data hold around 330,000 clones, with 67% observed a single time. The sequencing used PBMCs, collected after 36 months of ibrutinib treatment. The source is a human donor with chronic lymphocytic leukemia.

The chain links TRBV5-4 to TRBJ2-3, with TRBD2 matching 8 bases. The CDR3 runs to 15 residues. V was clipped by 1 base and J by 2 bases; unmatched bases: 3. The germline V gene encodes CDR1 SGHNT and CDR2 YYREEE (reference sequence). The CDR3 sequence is CASSLREGLTDTQYF. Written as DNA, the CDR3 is TGTGCCAGCAGCTTGCGGGAGGGCCTCACAGATACGCAGTATTTT.

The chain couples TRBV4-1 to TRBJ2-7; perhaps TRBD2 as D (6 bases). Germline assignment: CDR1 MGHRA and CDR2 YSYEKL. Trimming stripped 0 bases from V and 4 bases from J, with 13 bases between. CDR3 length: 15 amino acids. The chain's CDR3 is CASSQDLPSAYEQYF. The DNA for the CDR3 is TGCGCCAGCAGCCAAGATTTACCTAGCGCTTACGAGCAGTACTTC.

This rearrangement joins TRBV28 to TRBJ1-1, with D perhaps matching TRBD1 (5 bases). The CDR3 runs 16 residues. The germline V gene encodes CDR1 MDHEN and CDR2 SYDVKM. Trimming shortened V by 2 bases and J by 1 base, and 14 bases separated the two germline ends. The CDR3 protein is CASSLRGFGGNTEAFF. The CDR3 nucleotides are TGTGCCAGCAGTTTACGTGGTTTTGGGGGGAACACTGAAGCTTTCTTT. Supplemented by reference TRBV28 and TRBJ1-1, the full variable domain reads DVKVTQSSRYLVKRTGEKVFLECVQDMDHENMFWYRQDPGLGLRLIYFSYDVKMKEKGDIPEGYSVSREKKERFSLILESASTNQTSMYLCASSLRGFGGNTEAFFGQGTRLTVV.

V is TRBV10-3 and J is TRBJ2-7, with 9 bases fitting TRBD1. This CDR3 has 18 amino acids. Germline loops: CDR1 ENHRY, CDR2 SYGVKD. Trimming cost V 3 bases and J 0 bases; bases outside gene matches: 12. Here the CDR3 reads CAISDHSTGGGSSYEQYF. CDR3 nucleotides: TGTGCCATCAGTGATCACTCTACAGGGGGCGGCAGCTCCTACGAGCAGTACTTC.

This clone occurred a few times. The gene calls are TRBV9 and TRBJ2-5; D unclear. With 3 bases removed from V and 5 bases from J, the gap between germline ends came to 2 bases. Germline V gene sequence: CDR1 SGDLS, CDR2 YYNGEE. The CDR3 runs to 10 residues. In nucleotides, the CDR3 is TGTGCCAGCAGCGGGGAGACCCAGTACTTC. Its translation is CASSGETQYF.

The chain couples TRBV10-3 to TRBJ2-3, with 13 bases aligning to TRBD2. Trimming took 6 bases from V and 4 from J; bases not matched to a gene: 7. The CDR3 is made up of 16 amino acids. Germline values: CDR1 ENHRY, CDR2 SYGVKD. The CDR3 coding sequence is TGTGCCATCAGGGGGACTAGCGGGGTACTTGCAGATACGCAGTATTTT. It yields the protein CAIRGTSGVLADTQYF.

The CDR3 spells CASSIRGPNTEAFF. CDR3 coding DNA: TGTGCCAGTAGTATCCGAGGGCCGAACACTGAAGCTTTCTTT. The chain employs TRBV19 and TRBJ1-1; D is uncertain. This CDR3 contains 14 residues. Trimming took 3 bases from V and 1 from J, leaving 9 bases between them. Looked up from germline, CDR1 is LNHDA and CDR2 is SQIVND (reference sequence).